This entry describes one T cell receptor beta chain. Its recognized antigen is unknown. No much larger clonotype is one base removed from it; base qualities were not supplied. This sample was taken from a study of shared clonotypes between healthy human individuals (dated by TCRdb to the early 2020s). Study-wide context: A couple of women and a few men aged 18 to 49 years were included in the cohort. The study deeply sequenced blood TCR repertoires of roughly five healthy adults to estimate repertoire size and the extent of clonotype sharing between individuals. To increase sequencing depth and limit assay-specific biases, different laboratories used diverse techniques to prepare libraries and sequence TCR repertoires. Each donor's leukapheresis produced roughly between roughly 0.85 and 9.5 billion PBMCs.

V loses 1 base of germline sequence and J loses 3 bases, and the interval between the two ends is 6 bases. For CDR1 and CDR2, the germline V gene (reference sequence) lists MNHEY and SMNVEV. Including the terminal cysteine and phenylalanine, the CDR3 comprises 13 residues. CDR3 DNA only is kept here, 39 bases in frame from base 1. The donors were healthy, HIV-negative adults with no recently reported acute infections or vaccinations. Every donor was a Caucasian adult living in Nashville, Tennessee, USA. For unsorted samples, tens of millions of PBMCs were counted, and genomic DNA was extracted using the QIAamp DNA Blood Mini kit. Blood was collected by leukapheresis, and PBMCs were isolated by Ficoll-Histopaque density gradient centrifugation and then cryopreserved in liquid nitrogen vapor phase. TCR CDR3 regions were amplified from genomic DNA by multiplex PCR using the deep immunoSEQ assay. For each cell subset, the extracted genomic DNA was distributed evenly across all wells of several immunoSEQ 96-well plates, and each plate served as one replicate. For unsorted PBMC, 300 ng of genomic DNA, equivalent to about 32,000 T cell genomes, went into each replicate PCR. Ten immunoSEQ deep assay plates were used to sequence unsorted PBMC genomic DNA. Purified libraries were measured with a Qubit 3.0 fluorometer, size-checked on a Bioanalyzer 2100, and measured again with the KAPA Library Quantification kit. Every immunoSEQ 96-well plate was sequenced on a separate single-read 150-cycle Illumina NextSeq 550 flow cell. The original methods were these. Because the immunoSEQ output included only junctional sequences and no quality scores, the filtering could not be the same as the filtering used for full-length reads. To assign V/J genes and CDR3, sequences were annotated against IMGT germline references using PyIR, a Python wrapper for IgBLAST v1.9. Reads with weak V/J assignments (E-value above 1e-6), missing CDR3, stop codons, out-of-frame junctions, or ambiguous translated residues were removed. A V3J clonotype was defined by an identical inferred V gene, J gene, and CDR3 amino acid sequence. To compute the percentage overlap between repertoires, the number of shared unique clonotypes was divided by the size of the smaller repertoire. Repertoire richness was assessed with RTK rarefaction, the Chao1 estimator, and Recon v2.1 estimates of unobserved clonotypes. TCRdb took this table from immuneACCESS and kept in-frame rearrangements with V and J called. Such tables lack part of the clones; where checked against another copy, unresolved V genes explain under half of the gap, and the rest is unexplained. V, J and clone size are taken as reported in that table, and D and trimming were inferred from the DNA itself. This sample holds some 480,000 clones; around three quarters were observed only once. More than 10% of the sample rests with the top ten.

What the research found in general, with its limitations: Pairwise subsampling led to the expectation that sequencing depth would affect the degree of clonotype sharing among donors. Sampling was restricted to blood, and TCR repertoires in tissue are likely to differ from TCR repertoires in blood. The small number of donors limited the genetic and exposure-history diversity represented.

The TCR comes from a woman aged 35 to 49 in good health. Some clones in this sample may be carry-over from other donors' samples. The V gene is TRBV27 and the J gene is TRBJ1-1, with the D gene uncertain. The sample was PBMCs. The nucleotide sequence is TGTGCCAGCAGTTTATTCAGGCACACTGAAGCTTTCTTT. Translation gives CASSLFRHTEAFF.